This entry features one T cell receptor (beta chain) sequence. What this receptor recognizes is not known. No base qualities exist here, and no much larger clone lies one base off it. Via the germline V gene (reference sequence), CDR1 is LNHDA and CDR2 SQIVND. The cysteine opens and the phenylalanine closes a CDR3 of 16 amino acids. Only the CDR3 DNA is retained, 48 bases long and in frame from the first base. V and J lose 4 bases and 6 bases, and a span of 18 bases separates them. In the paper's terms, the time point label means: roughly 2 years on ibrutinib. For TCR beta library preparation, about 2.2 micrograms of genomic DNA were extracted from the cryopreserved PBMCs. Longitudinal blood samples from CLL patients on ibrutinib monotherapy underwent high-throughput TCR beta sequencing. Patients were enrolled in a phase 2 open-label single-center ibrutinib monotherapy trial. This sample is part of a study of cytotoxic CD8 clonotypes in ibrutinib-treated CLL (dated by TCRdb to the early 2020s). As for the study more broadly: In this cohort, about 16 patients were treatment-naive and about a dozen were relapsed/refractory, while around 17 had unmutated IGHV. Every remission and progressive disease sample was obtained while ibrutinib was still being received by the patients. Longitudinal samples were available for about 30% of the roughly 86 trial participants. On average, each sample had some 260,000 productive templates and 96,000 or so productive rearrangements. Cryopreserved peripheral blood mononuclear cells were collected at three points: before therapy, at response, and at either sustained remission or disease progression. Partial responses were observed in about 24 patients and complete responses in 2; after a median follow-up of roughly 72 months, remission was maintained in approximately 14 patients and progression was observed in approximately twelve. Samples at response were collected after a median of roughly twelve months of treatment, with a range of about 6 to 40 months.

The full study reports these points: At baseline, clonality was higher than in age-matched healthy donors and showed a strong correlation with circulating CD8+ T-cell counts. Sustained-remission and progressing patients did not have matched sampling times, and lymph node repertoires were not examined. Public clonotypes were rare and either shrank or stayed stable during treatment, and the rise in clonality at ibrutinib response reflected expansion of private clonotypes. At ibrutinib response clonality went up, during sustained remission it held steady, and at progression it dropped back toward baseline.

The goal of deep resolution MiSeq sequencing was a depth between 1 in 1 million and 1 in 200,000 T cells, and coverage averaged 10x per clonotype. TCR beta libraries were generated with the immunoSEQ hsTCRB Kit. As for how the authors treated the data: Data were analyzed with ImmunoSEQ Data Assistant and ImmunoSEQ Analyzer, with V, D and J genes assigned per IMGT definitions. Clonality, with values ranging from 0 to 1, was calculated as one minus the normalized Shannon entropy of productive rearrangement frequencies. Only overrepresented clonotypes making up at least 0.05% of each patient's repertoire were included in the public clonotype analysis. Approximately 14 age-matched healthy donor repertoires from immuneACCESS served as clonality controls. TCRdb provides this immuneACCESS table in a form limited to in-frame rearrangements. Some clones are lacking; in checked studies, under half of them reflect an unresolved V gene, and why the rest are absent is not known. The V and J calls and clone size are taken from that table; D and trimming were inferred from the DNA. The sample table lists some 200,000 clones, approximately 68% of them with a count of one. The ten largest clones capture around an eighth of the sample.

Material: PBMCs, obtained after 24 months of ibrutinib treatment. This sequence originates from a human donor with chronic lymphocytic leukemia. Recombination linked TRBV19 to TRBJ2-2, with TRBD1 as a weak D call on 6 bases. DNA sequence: TGTGCCAGTAGTACAACCACGATGACAGGCCCCGGGGAGCTGTTTTTT. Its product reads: CASSTTTMTGPGELFF.